The source of this T cell receptor (beta chain) is a study of OX40 agonist ivuxolimab in advanced cancers. Looking at the study overall: The patients got ivuxolimab, which is an agonistic anti-OX40 (CD134) antibody. The study, taken as a whole, reports: Some nonresponders also had low normalized T-cell clonal expansion. CD4+ and CD8+ T cells in blood underwent clonal expansion by week 6 at 0.1 to 3.0 mg/kg.

About this clone: The antigen remains unidentified. The junction departs from the called germline gene at one end, perhaps through a read error.

Patients had blood sampled at baseline and again on cycle 4 day 1 and cycle 7 day 1. Measured with immunoSEQ multiplex PCR; TCRdb has only the in-frame clones, and not every one. The data contain about 98,000 clones, around nine tenths of them singletons. This TCR derives from an adult with an advanced solid tumor such as melanoma, head and neck, liver or kidney cancer. Specimen: CD4+ or CD8+ T cells sorted from blood, collected in a trial of the OX40 agonist ivuxolimab.

CDR3 sequence (DNA): TGTGCCAGCAGCCCCCAGGGGGCTTCTAATGAAGAACTGTTTTTT. Amino acids: CASSPQGASNEELFF. The V call is TRBV9, the J call TRBJ1-4, with 8 positions matching TRBD1. The CDR3 extends over 15 amino acids. In germline, CDR1 is SGDLS, CDR2 YYNGEE.